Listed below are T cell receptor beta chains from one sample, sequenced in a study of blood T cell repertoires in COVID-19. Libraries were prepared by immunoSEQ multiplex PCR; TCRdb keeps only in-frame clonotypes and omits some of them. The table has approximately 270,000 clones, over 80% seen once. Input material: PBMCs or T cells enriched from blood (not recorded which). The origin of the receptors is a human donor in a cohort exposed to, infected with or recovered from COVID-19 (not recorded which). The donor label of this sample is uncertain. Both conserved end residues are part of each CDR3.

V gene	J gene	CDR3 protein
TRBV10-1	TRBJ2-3	CASSESGSTDTQYF
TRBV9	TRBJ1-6	CASSDHLGQGNNSPLHF
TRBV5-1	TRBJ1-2	CASSLSGGNYGYTF
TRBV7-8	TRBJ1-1	CASSSYGDTEAFF
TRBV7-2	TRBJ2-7	CASSSKLGPPYEQYF
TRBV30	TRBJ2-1	CAWSVSGGGEQFF
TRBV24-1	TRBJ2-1	CATSDLGRGGRYEQFF
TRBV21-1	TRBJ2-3	CASSKGRRNLSTDTQYF
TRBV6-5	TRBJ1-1	CASGPTGGIPEAFF
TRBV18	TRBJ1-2	CASSRGQQAPATSYGYTF
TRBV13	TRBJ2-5	CASLLAGGETQYF
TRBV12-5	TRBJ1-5	CASALGANQPQHF
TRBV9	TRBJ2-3	CASSVGSGSTDTQYF